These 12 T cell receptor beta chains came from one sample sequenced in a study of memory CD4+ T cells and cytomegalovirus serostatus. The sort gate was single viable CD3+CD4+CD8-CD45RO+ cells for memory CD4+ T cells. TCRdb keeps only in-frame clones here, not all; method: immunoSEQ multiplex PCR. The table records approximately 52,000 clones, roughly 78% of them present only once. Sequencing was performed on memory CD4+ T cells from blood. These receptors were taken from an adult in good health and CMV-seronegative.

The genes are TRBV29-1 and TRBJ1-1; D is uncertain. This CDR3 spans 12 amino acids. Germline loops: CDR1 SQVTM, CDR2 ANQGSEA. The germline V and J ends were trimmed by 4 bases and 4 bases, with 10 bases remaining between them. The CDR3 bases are TGCAGCGTTGTTGCCTCTTCCACTGAAGCTTTCTTT. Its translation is CSVVASSTEAFF.

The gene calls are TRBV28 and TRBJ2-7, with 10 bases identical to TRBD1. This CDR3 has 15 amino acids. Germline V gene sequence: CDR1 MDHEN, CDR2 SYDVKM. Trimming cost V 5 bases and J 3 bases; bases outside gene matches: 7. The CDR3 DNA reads TGTGCCAGCAGTCCCCGGACAGGGGGGAACTACGAGCAGTACTTC. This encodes CASSPRTGGNYEQYF.

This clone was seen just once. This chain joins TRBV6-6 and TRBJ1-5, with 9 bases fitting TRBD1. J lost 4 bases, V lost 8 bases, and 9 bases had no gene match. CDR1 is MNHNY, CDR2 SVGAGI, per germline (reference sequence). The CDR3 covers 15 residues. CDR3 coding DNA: TGTGCCAGCTTACTCCGGGACAGGGAAAATCAGCCCCAGCATTTT. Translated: CASLLRDRENQPQHF.

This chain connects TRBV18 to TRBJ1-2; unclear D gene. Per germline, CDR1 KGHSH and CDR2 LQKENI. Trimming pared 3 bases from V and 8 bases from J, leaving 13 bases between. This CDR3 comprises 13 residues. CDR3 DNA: TGTGCCAGCTCACCCGAGGCGGGAGGCGGCTACACCTTC. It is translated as CASSPEAGGGYTF.

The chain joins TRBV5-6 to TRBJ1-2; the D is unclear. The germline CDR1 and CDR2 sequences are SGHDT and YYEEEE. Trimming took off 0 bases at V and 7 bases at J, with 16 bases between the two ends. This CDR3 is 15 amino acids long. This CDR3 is CASSLGGLGRTGYTF. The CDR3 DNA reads TGTGCCAGCAGCTTGGGGGGATTAGGACGTACTGGCTACACCTTC.

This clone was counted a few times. CDR3: CASSFAGSNTEAFF. CDR3 nucleotide sequence: TGTGCCAGCAGCTTTGCCGGATCGAACACTGAAGCTTTCTTT. The chain couples TRBV7-6 to TRBJ1-1, with D hard to call. V was clipped by 3 bases and J by 1 base, with 9 bases between them. The CDR3 spans 14 residues. Germline assignment: CDR1 SGHVS and CDR2 FNYEAQ. Based on the CDR3 plus reference TRBV7-6 and TRBJ1-1, the full variable domain is GAGVSQSPRYKVTKRGQDVALRCDPISGHVSLYWYRQALGQGPEFLTYFNYEAQQDKSGLPNDRFSAERPEGSISTLTIQRTEQRDSAMYRCASSFAGSNTEAFFGQGTRLTVV.

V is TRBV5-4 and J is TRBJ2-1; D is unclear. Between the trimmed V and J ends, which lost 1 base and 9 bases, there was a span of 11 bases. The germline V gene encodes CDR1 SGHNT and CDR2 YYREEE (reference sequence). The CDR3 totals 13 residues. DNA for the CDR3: TGTGCCAGCAGCTTGCCCCTCGTTCTTGAGCAGTTCTTC. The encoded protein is CASSLPLVLEQFF.

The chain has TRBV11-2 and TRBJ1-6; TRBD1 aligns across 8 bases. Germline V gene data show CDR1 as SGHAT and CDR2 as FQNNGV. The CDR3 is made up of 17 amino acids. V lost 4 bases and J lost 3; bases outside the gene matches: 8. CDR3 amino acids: CASSSRTGMDYNSPLHF. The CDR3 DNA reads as TGTGCCAGCAGCTCAAGGACAGGGATGGACTATAATTCACCCCTCCACTTT.

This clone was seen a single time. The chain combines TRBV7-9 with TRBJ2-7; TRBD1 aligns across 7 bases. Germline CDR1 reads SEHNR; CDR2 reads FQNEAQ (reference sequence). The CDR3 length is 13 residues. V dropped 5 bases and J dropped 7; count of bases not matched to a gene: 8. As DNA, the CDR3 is TGTGCCAGCAGCCATCTCCCACAGGGGGAGCAGTACTTC. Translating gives CASSHLPQGEQYF.

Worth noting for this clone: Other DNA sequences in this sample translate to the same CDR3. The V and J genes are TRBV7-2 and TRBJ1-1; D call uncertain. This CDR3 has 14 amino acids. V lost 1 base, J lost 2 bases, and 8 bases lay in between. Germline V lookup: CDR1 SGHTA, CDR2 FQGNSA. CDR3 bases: TGTGCCAGCAGCTTAGGTCCAGCCAACACTGAAGCTTTCTTT. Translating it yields CASSLGPANTEAFF.

Written as DNA, the CDR3 is TGTGCCAGCAGTTCTTCTCCCCCCGACAGGGCTGGCGAGCAGTACTTC. Protein product: CASSSSPPDRAGEQYF. V usage is TRBV6-6 and J usage is TRBJ2-7, with 7 positions matching TRBD1. The germline V gene has CDR1 MNHNY and CDR2 SVGAGI (reference sequence). This CDR3 spans 16 amino acids. J lost 6 bases, V lost 4 bases, and 15 bases had no gene match.

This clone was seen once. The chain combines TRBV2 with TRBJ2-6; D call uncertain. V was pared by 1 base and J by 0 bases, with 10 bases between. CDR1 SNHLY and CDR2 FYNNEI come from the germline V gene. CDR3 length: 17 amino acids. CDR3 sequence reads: CASSEGTDFSGANVLTF. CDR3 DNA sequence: TGTGCCAGCAGTGAAGGAACCGACTTCTCTGGGGCCAACGTCCTGACTTTC.